This T cell receptor (beta chain) was captured by sequencing in a study of T cell repertoires in cytomegalovirus infection. Comments on this clonotype: Antigen specificity is unknown.

MiXCR was run by TCRdb on the reads, yielding one entry per CDR3 protein. The profile covers roughly 150,000 distinct CDR3 sequences, with about 31% appearing a single time and around 50% taken by the ten largest. V was clipped by 3 bases and J by 6 bases; unmatched bases: 20. Germline CDR1 LGHDT, CDR2 YNNKEL (reference sequence). The CDR3 has 19 residues. Sequencing was performed on CD8+ T cells from cultured PBMCs, taken from culture after CMV antigen stimulation. The chain combines TRBV3-1 with TRBJ2-5, with 9 bases lining up with TRBD1. The clonotype originates from a human donor in good health (CMV status not recorded). Some clones in this sample may be carry-over from other donors' samples. CDR3 bases: TGTGCCAGCAGCCACTCGAAATTCGGGGACAGGGTAGAGATACAGACCCAGTACTTC. Translation gives CASSHSKFGDRVEIQTQYF.